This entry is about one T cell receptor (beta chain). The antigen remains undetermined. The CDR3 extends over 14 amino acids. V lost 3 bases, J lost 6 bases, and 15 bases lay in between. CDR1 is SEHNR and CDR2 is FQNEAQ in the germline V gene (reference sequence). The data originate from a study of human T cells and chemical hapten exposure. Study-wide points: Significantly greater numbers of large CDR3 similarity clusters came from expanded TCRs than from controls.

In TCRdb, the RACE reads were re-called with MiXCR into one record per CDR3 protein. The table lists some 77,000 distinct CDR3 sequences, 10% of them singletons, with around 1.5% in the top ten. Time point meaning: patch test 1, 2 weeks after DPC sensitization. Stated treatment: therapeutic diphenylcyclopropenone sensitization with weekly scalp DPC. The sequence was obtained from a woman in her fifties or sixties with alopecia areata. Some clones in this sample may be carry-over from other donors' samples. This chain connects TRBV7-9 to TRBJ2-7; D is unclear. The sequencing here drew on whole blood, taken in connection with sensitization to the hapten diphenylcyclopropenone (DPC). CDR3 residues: CASSFGSPLAEQYF. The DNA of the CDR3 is TGTGCCAGCAGCTTCGGCTCCCCCCTCGCCGAGCAGTACTTC.